The 10 T cell receptor beta chains below all came from one sample that was sequenced in a study of blood T cell repertoires in COVID-19. Method: immunoSEQ multiplex PCR; TCRdb's copy keeps in-frame clones and lacks some. The sample records around 260,000 clones, roughly 90% being singletons. Specimen: peripheral blood. The source of these receptors is a man aged 30 to 39 with active or convalescent COVID-19.

This rearrangement joins TRBV25-1 to TRBJ1-2; no clear D. V was clipped by 1 base and J by 4 bases, with 7 bases between them. Germline V gene sequence: CDR1 MGHDK, CDR2 SYGVNS. The CDR3 covers 13 residues. CDR3 protein: CASSELPGYGYTF. In DNA, the CDR3 is TGTGCCAGCAGTGAATTACCGGGCTATGGCTACACCTTC.

This chain links TRBV29-1 with TRBJ1-2; 10 bases are a match to TRBD1. The germline V gene encodes CDR1 SQVTM and CDR2 ANQGSEA. Losses at the gene ends were 6 bases for V and 3 bases for J; bases not matched to a gene: 4. This CDR3 is built from 13 residues. The CDR3 here is CSVRQGADYGYTF. CDR3 nucleotides: TGCAGCGTAAGACAGGGGGCTGACTATGGCTACACCTTC.

The chain carries TRBV14 and TRBJ2-3; TRBD2 matches 7 bases. Germline trimming cut 5 bases from V and 4 bases from J; bases unmatched to any gene: 12. This CDR3 region has 16 residues. CDR1 SGHDN and CDR2 FVKESK come from the germline V gene. The CDR3 spells CASSIDPGGSADTQYF. CDR3 in DNA: TGTGCCAGCAGCATCGATCCGGGGGGTTCCGCAGATACGCAGTATTTT.

The CDR3, as DNA: TGTGCCAGCTCGCACCGGGACAGGGGGCGGAAAGGCTCAGAGACCCAGTACTTC. Translated, it gives CASSHRDRGRKGSETQYF. The gene calls are TRBV18 and TRBJ2-5; 12 bases are shared with TRBD1. CDR3 size: 18 residues. Germline V gives CDR1 KGHSH, CDR2 LQKENI. Germline trimming cut 6 bases from V and 4 bases from J; bases unmatched to any gene: 15. Together with reference TRBV18 and TRBJ2-5, the CDR3 gives the full variable domain: NAGVMQNPRHLVRRRGQEARLRCSPMKGHSHVYWYRQLPEEGLKFMVYLQKENIIDESGMPKERFSAEFPKEGPSILRIQQVVRGDSAAYFCASSHRDRGRKGSETQYFGPGTRLLVL.

The rearrangement links TRBV15 to TRBJ2-5; 8 bases match TRBD1. Germline V gene data show CDR1 as LNHNV and CDR2 as YYDKDF (reference sequence). There are 17 residues in the CDR3. V lost 8 bases, J lost 2 bases, and 16 bases stayed unmatched. The CDR3 coding sequence is TGTGCCACCCAGACGGACAGGGACAGTGAGTATCAAGAGACCCAGTACTTC. Translating it yields CATQTDRDSEYQETQYF.

The CDR3 nucleotides read TGTGCCAGCAGCGAGAATATGGGGGGCTCCTACAATGAGCAGTTCTTC. It translates to CASSENMGGSYNEQFF. This chain joins TRBV11-2 and TRBJ2-1; possibly TRBD2 for D (6 bases). CDR1 is SGHAT and CDR2 is FQNNGV in the germline V gene. V lost 5 bases, J lost 0 bases, and 14 bases lay in between. The CDR3 is 16 residues long.

The chain employs TRBV6-5 and TRBJ1-2, with 8 bases lining up with TRBD1. With V trimmed by 7 bases and J by 4 bases, 8 bases remained unmatched. There are 14 residues in the CDR3. Germline V lookup: CDR1 MNHEY, CDR2 SVGAGI. CDR3 bases: TGTGCCAGCACTGCGGACAGGGCGGTCTATGGCTACACCTTC. Protein: CASTADRAVYGYTF.

The V gene is TRBV10-2, the J gene TRBJ1-5; TRBD1 agrees at 10 bases. Germline V gene sequence: CDR1 WSHSY, CDR2 SAAADI. This CDR3 is 16 amino acids long. The trim removed 8 bases at V and 6 bases at J, leaving 13 bases unmatched. CDR3 sequence: CASSLGGQGPRQPQHF. CDR3 DNA: TGCGCCAGCTCGTTAGGGGGACAGGGGCCTCGTCAGCCCCAGCATTTT.

The CDR3, as DNA: TGCGCCAGCAGCTTCGGGACAGGGAACTACGAGCAGTACTTC. As protein: CASSFGTGNYEQYF. V is TRBV5-1 and J is TRBJ2-7; TRBD1 aligns across 9 bases. The J segment lost 3 bases and the V segment lost 2 bases, leaving 3 bases of the junction unmatched. The CDR3 length is 14 residues. CDR1 and CDR2 (germline): SGHRS, YFSETQ.

The genes are TRBV18 and TRBJ1-6; D not certain. With 1 base removed from V and 10 bases from J, the gap between germline ends came to 11 bases. The V gene's germline CDR1 is KGHSH and CDR2 LQKENI. The CDR3 extends over 14 amino acids. The CDR3 nucleotides are TGTGCCAGCTCACCACGGTCAGGTATCTCACCCCTCCACTTT. Residues: CASSPRSGISPLHF. The variable domain in full, completed from reference TRBV18 and TRBJ1-6, reads NAGVMQNPRHLVRRRGQEARLRCSPMKGHSHVYWYRQLPEEGLKFMVYLQKENIIDESGMPKERFSAEFPKEGPSILRIQQVVRGDSAAYFCASSPRSGISPLHFGNGTRLTVT.